This T cell receptor (beta chain) was captured in a study of shared clonotypes between healthy human individuals. Between the trimmed V and J ends, which lost 3 bases and 1 base, there was a span of 16 bases. The length of the CDR3 is 17 residues. CDR1 is MDHEN, CDR2 SYDVKM, per germline. Every subset had its genomic DNA shared out evenly among several immunoSEQ plates. Clones were sequenced by immunoSEQ multiplex PCR, and TCRdb holds only the in-frame ones, with some missing. The sample shows 2,500,000 or so clones, approximately 93% of them seen only once. This rearrangement joins TRBV28 to TRBJ2-1; D possibly corresponds to TRBD2 (5 bases). This sequence was found in a man aged 18 to 29 in good health. Some clones in this sample may be carry-over from other donors' samples. The sample comprised naive CD4+ T cells from PBMCs. As to subset: CD45RA+ positively selected. The DNA for the CDR3 is TGTGCCAGCAGTTTCTCGTCGCGGGCCAGATCCTACAATGAGCAGTTCTTC. As protein: CASSFSSRARSYNEQFF.